This TCR beta chain was profiled in a study of blood T cell repertoires in COVID-19. The overall study: There were acute and convalescent COVID-19 samples, and they came from the United States, Italy and Spain. PBMCs, B-cell-depleted T cells, or T cells provided the cDNA or gDNA that made up the material.

Participants reported their clinical history, and cohort assignment relied on those reports. V was pared by 5 bases and J by 10 bases, with 26 bases between. The CDR3 has 17 amino acids. The V gene's germline CDR1 is SGHVS and CDR2 FQNEAQ. Under the authors' procedure: Estimation of nucleated cell counts was performed using reference gene primer amplification. This table comes from immunoSEQ multiplex PCR, and its TCRdb copy is limited to in-frame clones, with some not included. From that table come the V and J calls and clone size; the DNA was used to work out D and trimming. The profile shows 150,000 to 170,000 clones, around 84% of them singletons.

The clonotype originates from a man aged 50-59 years who had recovered from COVID-19. Sequencing was done on a sample of PBMCs or T cells enriched from blood (not recorded which). The chain recombines TRBV7-8 with TRBJ1-4; D uncertain. CDR3 bases: TGTGCCAGCAGCCTTATCGCCTACGGAGAGGCGACCGGAAAACTGTTTTTT. It yields the protein CASSLIAYGEATGKLFF.